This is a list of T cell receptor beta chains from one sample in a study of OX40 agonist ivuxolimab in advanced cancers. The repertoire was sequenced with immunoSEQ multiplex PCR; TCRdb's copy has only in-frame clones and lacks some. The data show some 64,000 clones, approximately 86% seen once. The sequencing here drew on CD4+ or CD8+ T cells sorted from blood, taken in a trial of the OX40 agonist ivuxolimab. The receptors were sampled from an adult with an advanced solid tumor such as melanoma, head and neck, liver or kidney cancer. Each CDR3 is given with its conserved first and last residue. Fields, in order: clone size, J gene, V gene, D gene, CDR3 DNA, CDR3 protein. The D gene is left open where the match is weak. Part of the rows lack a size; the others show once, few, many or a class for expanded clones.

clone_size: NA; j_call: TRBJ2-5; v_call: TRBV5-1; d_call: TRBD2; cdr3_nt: TGCGCCAGCAGCTTGGTACCTAGCGGTACAGGAAAGACCCAGTACTTC; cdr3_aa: CASSLVPSGTGKTQYF
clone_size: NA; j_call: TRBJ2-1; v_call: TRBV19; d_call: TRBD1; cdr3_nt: TGTGCCAGTAGTGCGGACAGGATGTCCTACAATGAGCAGTTCTTC; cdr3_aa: CASSADRMSYNEQFF
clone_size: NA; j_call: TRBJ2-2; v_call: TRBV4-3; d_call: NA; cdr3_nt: TGCGCCAGCAGCCAAGACTGGGCAGAGGAGCTGTTTTTT; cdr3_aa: CASSQDWAEELFF
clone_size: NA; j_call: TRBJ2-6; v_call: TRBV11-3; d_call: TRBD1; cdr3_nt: TGTGCCAGCAGCTCGCAACCGGGACAGCTGACTTTC; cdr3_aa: CASSSQPGQLTF
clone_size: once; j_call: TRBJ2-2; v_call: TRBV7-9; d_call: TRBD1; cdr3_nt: TGTGCCAGCAGCTCCAGGGGGCGCGGCGGGGAGCTGTTTTTT; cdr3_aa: CASSSRGRGGELFF
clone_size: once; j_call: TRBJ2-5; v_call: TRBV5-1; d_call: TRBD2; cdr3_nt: TGCGCCAGCAGCTTGGACGGACTAGCGATCGGCGAGACCCAGTACTTC; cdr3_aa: CASSLDGLAIGETQYF
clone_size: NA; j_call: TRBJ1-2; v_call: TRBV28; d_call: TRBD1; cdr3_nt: TGTGCCAGCAGTTCTCCCGGGACAGGGGAAGGAGGAGACTATGGCTACACCTTC; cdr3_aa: CASSSPGTGEGGDYGYTF
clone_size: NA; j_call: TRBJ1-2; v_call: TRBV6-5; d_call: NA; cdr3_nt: TGTGCCAGCAGTTACTTTCAGGGAGGCTACACCTTC; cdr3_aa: CASSYFQGGYTF
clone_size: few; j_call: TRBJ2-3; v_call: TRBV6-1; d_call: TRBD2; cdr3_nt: TGTGCCAGCTTAGGGATAGCGGGAGACACAGATACGCAGTATTTT; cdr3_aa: CASLGIAGDTDTQYF
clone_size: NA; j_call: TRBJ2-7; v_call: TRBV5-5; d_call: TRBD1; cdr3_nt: TGTGCCAGCAGCAACCTCCGGGACAGATACTTC; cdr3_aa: CASSNLRDRYF
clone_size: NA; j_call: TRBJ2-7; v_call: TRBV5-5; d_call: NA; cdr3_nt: TGTGCCAGCAGCCCTGTTCGTGTCTCCAGCTCCTACGAGCAGTACTTC; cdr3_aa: CASSPVRVSSSYEQYF
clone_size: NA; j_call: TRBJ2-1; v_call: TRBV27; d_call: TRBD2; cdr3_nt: TGCGCCAGCAGCCCGGGACTAGCGGGAGGTGCGTACAATGAGCAGTTCTTC; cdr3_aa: CASSPGLAGGAYNEQFF
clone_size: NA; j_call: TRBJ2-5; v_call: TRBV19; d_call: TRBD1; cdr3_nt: TGTGCCAGTAGTATATCGACAGGGATGATAGAGACCCAGTACTTC; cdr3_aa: CASSISTGMIETQYF
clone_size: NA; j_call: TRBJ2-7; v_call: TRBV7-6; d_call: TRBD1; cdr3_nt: TGTGCCAGCAGTCTGGGCGGGACAGGGATGCAGGAGCAGTACTTC; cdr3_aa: CASSLGGTGMQEQYF
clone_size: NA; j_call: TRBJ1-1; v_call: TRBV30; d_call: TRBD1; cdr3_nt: TGTGCCTGGAGGAAGAGGGACAGGGAAACTGAAGCTTTCTTT; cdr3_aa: CAWRKRDRETEAFF
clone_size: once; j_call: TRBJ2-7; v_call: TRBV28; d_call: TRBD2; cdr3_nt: TGTGCCAGCAGTTCGGTGGGGACTAGCGGCACCTACGAGCAGTACTTC; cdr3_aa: CASSSVGTSGTYEQYF
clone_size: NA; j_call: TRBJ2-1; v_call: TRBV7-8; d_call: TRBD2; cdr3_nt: TGTGCCAGCAGCTTACCCGGGACTAGCGGGAGTCTATTTGATGAGCAGTTCTTC; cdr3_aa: CASSLPGTSGSLFDEQFF
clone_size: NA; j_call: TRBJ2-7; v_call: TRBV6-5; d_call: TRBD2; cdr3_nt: TGTGCCAGCAGTTCCCTAGCGGGAGGCTCCTACGAGCAGTACTTC; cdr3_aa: CASSSLAGGSYEQYF
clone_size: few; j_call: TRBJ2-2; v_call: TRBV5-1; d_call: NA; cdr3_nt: TGCGCCAGCACCAAAGCAGGGGACCCCACCGGGGAGCTGTTTTTT; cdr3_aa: CASTKAGDPTGELFF
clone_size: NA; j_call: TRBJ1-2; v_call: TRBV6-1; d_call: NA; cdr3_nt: TGTGCCAGCAGTGAAGGGGACGGCTACTATGGCTACACCTTC; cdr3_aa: CASSEGDGYYGYTF
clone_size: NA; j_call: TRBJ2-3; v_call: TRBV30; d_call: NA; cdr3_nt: TGTGCCTGGAGTCCCGCTGGGGGCACAGATACGCAGTATTTT; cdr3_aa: CAWSPAGGTDTQYF
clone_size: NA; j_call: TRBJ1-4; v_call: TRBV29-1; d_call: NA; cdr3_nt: TGCAGCGTTGAAGATCACCGGGACCCTGGGGAAAAACTGTTTTTT; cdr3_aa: CSVEDHRDPGEKLFF
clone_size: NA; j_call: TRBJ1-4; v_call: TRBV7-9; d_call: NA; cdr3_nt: TGTGCCAGCAGCCGGCGGACAGAGAGTAATGAAAAACTGTTTTTT; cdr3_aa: CASSRRTESNEKLFF
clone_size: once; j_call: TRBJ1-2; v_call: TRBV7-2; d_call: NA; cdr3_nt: TGTGCCAGCAGCTTAGGCCTTACCTATGGCTACACCTTC; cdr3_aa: CASSLGLTYGYTF
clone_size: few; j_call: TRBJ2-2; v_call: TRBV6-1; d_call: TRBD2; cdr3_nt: TGTGCCAGCGGGAGGGCCGACACCGGGGAGCTGTTTTTT; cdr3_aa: CASGRADTGELFF
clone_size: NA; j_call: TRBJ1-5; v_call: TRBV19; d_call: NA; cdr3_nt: TGTGCCAGTAGTATTAACCAGAATCAGCCCCAGCATTTT; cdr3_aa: CASSINQNQPQHF
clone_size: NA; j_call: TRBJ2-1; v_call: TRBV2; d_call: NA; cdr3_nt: TGTGCCAGCAGTGAGAAGGGAGGCCACCACAATGAGCAGTTCTTC; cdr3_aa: CASSEKGGHHNEQFF
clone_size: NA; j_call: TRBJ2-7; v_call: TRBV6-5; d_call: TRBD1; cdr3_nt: TGTGCCAGCAGTCCGCCAGGGGGCTGGGATTACGAGCAGTACTTC; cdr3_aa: CASSPPGGWDYEQYF
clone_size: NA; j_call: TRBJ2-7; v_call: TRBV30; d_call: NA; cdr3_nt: TGTGCCTGCGCCGGGAACTCCTACGAGCAGTACTTC; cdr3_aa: CACAGNSYEQYF
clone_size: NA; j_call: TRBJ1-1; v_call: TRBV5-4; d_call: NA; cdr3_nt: TGTGCCAGCAGCTTAGAGGGTCTTTGGGGTGTTGGCACTGAAGCTTTCTTT; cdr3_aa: CASSLEGLWGVGTEAFF
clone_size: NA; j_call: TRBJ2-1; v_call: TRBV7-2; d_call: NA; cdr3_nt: TGTGCCAGCAGCTTAGGCTTGTACAATGAGCAGTTCTTC; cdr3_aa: CASSLGLYNEQFF
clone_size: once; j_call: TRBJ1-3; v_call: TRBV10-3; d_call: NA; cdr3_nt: TGTGCCATCAGTGAAAAATTTGTGGGTTCTGGAAACACCATATATTTT; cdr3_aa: CAISEKFVGSGNTIYF
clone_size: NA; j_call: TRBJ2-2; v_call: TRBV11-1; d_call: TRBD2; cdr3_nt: TGTGCCAGCAGCTTATGGGAGGGTGGCACCGGGGAGCTGTTTTTT; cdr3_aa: CASSLWEGGTGELFF
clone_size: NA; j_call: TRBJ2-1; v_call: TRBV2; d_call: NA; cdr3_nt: TGTGCCAGCAGCACGGGACGAGCCAATGAGCAGTTCTTC; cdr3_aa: CASSTGRANEQFF
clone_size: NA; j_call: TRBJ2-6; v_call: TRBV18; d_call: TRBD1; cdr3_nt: TGTGCCAGTTCCATAGCAGGGGGCTTTGGGGCCAACGTCCTGACTTTC; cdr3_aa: CASSIAGGFGANVLTF
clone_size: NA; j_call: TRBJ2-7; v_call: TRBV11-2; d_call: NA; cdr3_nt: TGTGCCAGCAGCTTAGCGGGAGCCTACGAGCAGTACTTC; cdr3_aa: CASSLAGAYEQYF
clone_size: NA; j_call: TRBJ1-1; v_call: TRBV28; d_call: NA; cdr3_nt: TGTGCCTCCTACGGGCCCAAGGCGAACACTGAAGCTTTCTTT; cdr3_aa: CASYGPKANTEAFF
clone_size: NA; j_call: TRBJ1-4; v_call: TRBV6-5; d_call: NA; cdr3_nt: TGTGCCAGCGGTTCGAGTGAAAAACTGTTTTTT; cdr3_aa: CASGSSEKLFF
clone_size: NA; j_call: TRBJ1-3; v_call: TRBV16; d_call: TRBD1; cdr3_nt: TGTGCCAGCAGTTACGGGACAGCTGGAAACACCATATATTTT; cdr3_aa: CASSYGTAGNTIYF
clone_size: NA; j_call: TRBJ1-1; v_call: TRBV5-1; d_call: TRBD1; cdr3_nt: TGCGCCAGCAGCTTGGAACAGGGGGCCACTGAAGCTTTCTTT; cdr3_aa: CASSLEQGATEAFF
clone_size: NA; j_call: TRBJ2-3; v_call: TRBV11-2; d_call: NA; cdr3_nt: TGTGCCAGCAGCTTGGCCCTAGGGGCGAGCACAGATACGCAGTATTTT; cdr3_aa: CASSLALGASTDTQYF
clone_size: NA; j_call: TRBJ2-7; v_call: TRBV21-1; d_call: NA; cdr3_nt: TGTGCCAGCAGCAGAACCGGGACTAGCGGGTGGAGTTCCTACGAGCAGTACTTC; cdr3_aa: CASSRTGTSGWSSYEQYF
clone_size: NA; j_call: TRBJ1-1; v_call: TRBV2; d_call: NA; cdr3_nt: TGTGCCAGCAGAAAAGAAATAAACACTGAAGCTTTCTTT; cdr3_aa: CASRKEINTEAFF
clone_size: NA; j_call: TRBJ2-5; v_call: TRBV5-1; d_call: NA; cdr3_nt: TGCGCCAGCAGCTTGGATGGTAGTATAGAGACCCAGTACTTC; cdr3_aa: CASSLDGSIETQYF
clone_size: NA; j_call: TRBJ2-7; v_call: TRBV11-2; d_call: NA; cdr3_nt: TGTGCCAGCAGCTTAGATCGACTCTCAGGAGGGTCCTACGAGCAGTACTTC; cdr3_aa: CASSLDRLSGGSYEQYF
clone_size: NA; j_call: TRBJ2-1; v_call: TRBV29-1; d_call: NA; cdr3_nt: TGCAGTGCTAAAATCAATGAGCAGTTCTTC; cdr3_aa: CSAKINEQFF
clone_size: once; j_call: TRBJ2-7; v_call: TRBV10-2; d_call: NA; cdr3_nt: TGCGCCAGCCTTAGTACTAGCAAGGGATCCTACGAGCAGTACTTC; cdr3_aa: CASLSTSKGSYEQYF
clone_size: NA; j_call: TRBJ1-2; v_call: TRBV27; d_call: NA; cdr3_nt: TGTGCCACCGCCAGCCAGGGTATCTATGGCTACACCTTC; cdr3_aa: CATASQGIYGYTF
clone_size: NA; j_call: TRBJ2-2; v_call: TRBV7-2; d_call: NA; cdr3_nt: TGTGCCAGCAGCCAACAGGGACCCAACACCGGGGAGCTGTTTTTT; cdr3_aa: CASSQQGPNTGELFF
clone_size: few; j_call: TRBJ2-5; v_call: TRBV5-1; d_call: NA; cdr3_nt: TGCGCCAGCAGCTTGGAACAAGAGACCCAGTACTTC; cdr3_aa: CASSLEQETQYF